Following are 25 T cell receptor beta chains from one sample sequenced in a study of Graves' ophthalmopathy and Graves' hyperthyroidism. TCR beta CDR3 amplification used RNA transcripts. In the first round, RT-PCR was carried out with HTBI primers, and a multiplex PCR formed the second round. Each CDR3 protein gets one entry after TCRdb re-called the multiplex PCR reads with MiXCR. The sample includes under 800,000 distinct CDR3 sequences, 22% of them seen just once. What was sequenced was peripheral blood. These receptors all come from a woman under 30 with stable Graves' hyperthyroidism. Some clones in this sample may be carry-over from other donors' samples.

This clonotype showed up many times. This chain uses TRBV2 with TRBJ1-1; D might be TRBD1 (5 bases). Germline V gene data show CDR1 as SNHLY and CDR2 as FYNNEI. V was pared by 7 bases and J by 4 bases, with 16 bases between. The CDR3 is 14 residues long. The CDR3 sequence: CASNVGEWGTEAFF. The CDR3, as DNA: TGTGCCAGCAATGTAGGGGAATGGGGCACTGAAGCTTTCTTT.

The chain combines TRBV29-1 with TRBJ2-5, with D unresolved. Between the trimmed V and J ends, which lost 4 bases and 7 bases, there was a span of 13 bases. Germline assignment: CDR1 SQVTM and CDR2 ANQGSEA. The CDR3 has 12 amino acids. The CDR3 spells CSVVGQKGTQYF. DNA for the CDR3: TGCAGCGTTGTTGGGCAAAAAGGGACCCAGTACTTC.

The V call is TRBV12-3 or TRBV12-4, the J call TRBJ2-6; D is unclear. This CDR3 comprises 14 residues. The germline V and J ends were trimmed by 7 bases and 0 bases, with 7 bases remaining between them. Here the CDR3 DNA reads TGTGCCAGCACCTGGAGCTCTGGGGCCAACGTCCTGACTTTC. Protein product: CASTWSSGANVLTF.

This chain joins TRBV20-1 and TRBJ2-7; 10 bases match TRBD2. The CDR3 spans 15 residues. V lost 3 bases and J lost 0; bases outside the gene matches: 5. Looked up from germline, CDR1 is DFQATT and CDR2 is SNEGSKA (reference sequence). This chain's CDR3 is CSASTSGISSYEQYF. The CDR3 DNA follows: TGCAGTGCTAGTACTAGCGGGATTAGCTCCTACGAGCAGTACTTC.

A remark on this clonotype: Since a much larger clone is just one base distant, this may be a read error. V and J are TRBV11-2 and TRBJ1-1; TRBD1 aligns across 9 bases. The CDR3 length is 17 residues. Germline V gene sequence: CDR1 SGHAT, CDR2 FQNNGV. J gave up 3 bases and V 2 bases, and 10 bases lay outside the gene matches. The CDR3 DNA reads as TGTGCCAGCAGCTTAACTTTCCGGGACAGGGCGGACACTGAAGCTTTCTTT. It specifies CASSLTFRDRADTEAFF.

In its sample, this clonotype was seen a few times. V and J are TRBV11-1 and TRBJ2-2; TRBD2 agrees at 11 bases. The CDR3 consists of 19 residues. Germline values: CDR1 SGHAT, CDR2 FQDESV (reference sequence). V trimming: 4 bases; J trimming: 5 bases; junction bases outside the gene matches: 15. The CDR3 here is CASSSPKGLTSGATGELFF. CDR3 sequence (DNA): TGTGCCAGCAGCTCCCCAAAGGGACTGACTAGCGGGGCAACCGGGGAGCTGTTTTTT.

The rearrangement links TRBV19 to TRBJ2-7; weak D call: TRBD1 (5 bases). The CDR3 totals 13 residues. V was pared by 9 bases and J by 2 bases, with 14 bases between. Germline V CDR1 and CDR2: LNHDA, SQIVND (reference sequence). The CDR3 DNA sequence: TGTGCCAGCGCGCAACAGGAAGCCTACGAGCAGTACTTC. Translated, it gives CASAQQEAYEQYF.

This clonotype has at least ten counts. The chain uses TRBV15 and TRBJ1-6, with D unclear. This CDR3 is built from 14 residues. V dropped 4 bases and J dropped 4 bases, with 8 bases sitting between them. From germline, CDR1 is LNHNV and CDR2 YYDKDF (reference sequence). DNA for the CDR3: TGTGCCACCAGCAAAGGGTTTTATAATTCACCCCTCCACTTT. Translating gives CATSKGFYNSPLHF.

This clonotype was picked up a small number of times. The chain carries TRBV20-1 and TRBJ2-7; possibly TRBD1 or TRBD2 for D (5 bases each). Trimming removed 0 bases at V and 5 bases at J, with 17 bases between. This CDR3 is 15 amino acids long. In germline, CDR1 is DFQATT, CDR2 SNEGSKA (reference sequence). Here the CDR3 DNA reads TGCAGTGCTAGAGAGCCCGGGACCAATAGTCACGAGCAGTACTTC. Amino acids: CSAREPGTNSHEQYF.

The sample holds many counts of this clonotype. This chain joins TRBV29-1 and TRBJ2-5; D assignment may be TRBD1 or TRBD2 (5 bases each). Germline V gene data show CDR1 as SQVTM and CDR2 as ANQGSEA. Between the trimmed V and J ends, which lost 5 bases and 5 bases, there was a span of 12 bases. CDR3 length equals 12 residues. This CDR3 is CSVRGVGETQYF. The CDR3 nucleotides are TGCAGCGTTCGAGGGGTTGGTGAGACCCAGTACTTC.

This clonotype was seen ten or more times. V gene TRBV20-1 combines with J gene TRBJ1-5; D unclear. With 3 bases removed from V and 6 bases from J, the gap between germline ends came to 9 bases. Germline CDR1 reads DFQATT; CDR2 reads SNEGSKA (reference sequence). CDR3 size: 12 residues. The CDR3 nucleotides are TGCAGTGCTAGCGGGTCAAGTCAGCCCCAGCATTTT. Translation: CSASGSSQPQHF.

This clonotype was recorded at least ten times. J is TRBJ1-1 and V is TRBV11-2; D uncertain. Germline CDR1 is SGHAT and CDR2 is FQNNGV. The CDR3 loop spans 14 amino acids. The V end lost 2 bases, the J end lost 1 base, and 8 bases lay between the germline ends. This CDR3 is CASSLNQRNTEAFF. The CDR3 DNA reads as TGTGCCAGCAGCTTAAATCAGCGGAACACTGAAGCTTTCTTT.

The genes are TRBV5-1 and TRBJ2-5; no definite D call. This CDR3 has 15 amino acids. V lost 1 base to trimming and J lost 0 bases, with 10 bases between them. Germline CDR1 reads SGHRS; CDR2 reads YFSETQ. The CDR3 region has the DNA TGCGCCAGCAGCTTGTACCCGACGTACCAAGAGACCCAGTACTTC. This translates into CASSLYPTYQETQYF.

About this clonotype itself: This may arise from a read error, as a much more abundant clone is one base away. The chain uses TRBV12-3 or TRBV12-4 and TRBJ2-7, with a weak D call TRBD2 (5 bases). There are 14 residues in the CDR3. Between the trimmed V and J ends, which lost 4 bases and 2 bases, there was a span of 12 bases. Written as DNA, the CDR3 is TGTGCCAGCAGTTCCTCCCCGGGAACCTACGAGCAGTACTTC. Protein sequence: CASSSSPGTYEQYF.

This clonotype was seen at least ten times. The V call is TRBV7-2, the J call TRBJ1-2, with a possible D match to TRBD1 (5 bases). Trimming cost V 5 bases and J 3 bases, with 16 bases left between them. Germline CDR1 reads SGHTA; CDR2 reads FQGNSA. CDR3 size: 15 residues. For the CDR3, the DNA is TGTGCCAGCAGCCCACAGACAGCCTGGGACTATGGCTACACCTTC. It codes for CASSPQTAWDYGYTF.

This clonotype was counted at least ten times. The rearrangement links TRBV20-1 to TRBJ2-7; 7 nucleotides line up with TRBD1. Per germline, CDR1 DFQATT and CDR2 SNEGSKA (reference sequence). CDR3 size: 13 residues. V was clipped by 5 bases and J by 3 bases; unmatched bases: 7. The CDR3 DNA follows: TGCAGTGCTCCCAGACAGGGCGTCTACGAGCAGTACTTC. This translates into CSAPRQGVYEQYF.

For this clonotype: A clone one base away is much larger, so this may be a read error. The chain has TRBV28 and TRBJ1-5; D may be TRBD1 (5 bases). The length of the CDR3 is 15 residues. Per the germline V gene, CDR1 is MDHEN and CDR2 is SYDVKM. Here the CDR3 reads CASSYSRVLLQPQQF. The CDR3 nucleotides read TGTGCCAGCAGTTACAGCAGGGTTCTTTTACAGCCCCAGCAGTTT.

This clonotype was recorded at least ten times. The gene calls are TRBV7-9 and TRBJ1-2; 7 nucleotides match TRBD1. Germline CDR1 is SEHNR and CDR2 is FQNEAQ (reference sequence). The CDR3 loop spans 13 amino acids. V shed 4 bases and J 8 bases; nucleotides not matched to a gene: 7. CDR3 bases: TGTGCCAGCAGCTGGGACAGCCCGACCGGCTACACCTTC. It encodes CASSWDSPTGYTF.

The chain employs TRBV29-1 and TRBJ1-2, with a tentative D call TRBD1 (6 bases). Germline V lookup: CDR1 SQVTM, CDR2 ANQGSEA. The V gene lost 3 bases and the J gene lost 7 bases, with 9 bases spanning the gap. This CDR3 has 11 residues. The CDR3 DNA reads as TGCAGCGTTGACAGGGGTGGTGGCTACACCTTC. This sequence encodes CSVDRGGGYTF. The full variable domain, in which reference TRBV29-1 and TRBJ1-2 provide the parts outside the CDR3, is SAVISQKPSRDICQRGTSLTIQCQVDSQVTMMFWYRQQPGQSLTLIATANQGSEATYESGFVIDKFPISRPNLTFSTLTVSNMSPEDSSIYLCSVDRGGGYTFGSGTRLTVV.

This clonotype was seen many times. The gene calls are TRBV27 and TRBJ2-5; 7 bases fit TRBD1. The CDR3 sequence is 10 residues long. J lost 14 bases, V lost 5 bases, and 5 bases had no gene match. The germline V gene has CDR1 MNHEY and CDR2 SMNVEV (reference sequence). The CDR3 region has the DNA TGTGCCAGCAGTCCCCGACAGGGATACTTC. Translation gives CASSPRQGYF.

This clonotype was observed many times. This CDR3 is CASSAFTGQSSYEQYF. As DNA, the CDR3 is TGTGCCAGCAGCGCCTTCACGGGACAAAGCTCCTACGAGCAGTACTTC. This chain links TRBV7-6 with TRBJ2-7; D is perhaps TRBD1 (6 bases). V lost 5 bases and J 0 bases, leaving 17 bases between the germline ends. Per the germline V gene, CDR1 is SGHVS and CDR2 is FNYEAQ. There are 16 residues in the CDR3.

This clonotype was seen many times. One end of the junction fails to match germline, which may point to a read error. This CDR3 reads CASSPNLALQEIQYF. CDR3 DNA: TGCGCCAGCAGCCCAAACTTGGCCCTACAAGAGATCCAGTACTTC. The V call is TRBV5-1, the J call TRBJ2-5; D not resolved. This CDR3 contains 15 residues. CDR1 and CDR2 (germline): SGHRS, YFSETQ.

Concerning this clonotype itself: At one of its ends the junction is not consistent with the germline gene, which may arise from a read error. The chain joins TRBV10-2 to TRBJ1-5, with unresolved D. CDR3 length: 13 amino acids. The germline gives CDR1 WSHSY, CDR2 SAAADI. The CDR3 sequence is CASSDRSNRPQHF. DNA of the CDR3: TGCGCCAGCAGTGACCGTAGCAATCGGCCCCAGCATTTT.

This clonotype was seen repeatedly, ten times or more. This chain links TRBV6-2 or TRBV6-3 with TRBJ2-6; the D is unclear. In germline, CDR1 is MNHEY, CDR2 SVGEGT. V gave up 4 bases and J gave up 2 bases, with 18 bases separating them. CDR3 length equals 18 residues. The CDR3 spells CASSSSLGKLPGANVLTF. In nucleotides, the CDR3 is TGTGCCAGCAGTTCCTCACTGGGAAAGCTCCCTGGGGCCAACGTCCTGACTTTC.

This clonotype was picked up many times. The gene calls are TRBV7-2 and TRBJ2-7; 10 bases match TRBD2. Per germline, CDR1 SGHTA and CDR2 FQGNSA. The CDR3 has 11 residues. Losses at the gene ends were 4 bases for V and 10 bases for J; bases not matched to a gene: 1. CDR3: CASSSSGSQYF. The DNA of the CDR3 is TGTGCCAGCAGCTCTAGCGGGAGTCAGTACTTC.